A selection of T cell receptor beta chains follows, all from one sample in a study of blood T cell repertoires in COVID-19. Only in-frame clones appear in the TCRdb table, and some are missing; sequencing was by immunoSEQ multiplex PCR. The sample records roughly 120,000 clones, around 85% being singletons. Material for sequencing was peripheral blood. The receptor set was obtained from a human donor in a cohort sampled during active COVID-19. CDR3s include the opening cysteine and the closing phenylalanine or tryptophan. Each record gives: V gene, D gene, J gene, clone size, CDR3 protein, CDR3 DNA. D genes are given only for firm matches. Size values are once, few and many counts, or a class for expanded clones, and some rows have none.

>TRBV3-1/TRBV3-2|-|TRBJ2-2|-
CASSLFAGELFF
TGTGCCAGCAGCTTATTTGCCGGGGAGCTGTTTTTT
>TRBV3-1/TRBV3-2|-|TRBJ2-1|-
CASSQDTGAGQRFF
TGTGCCAGCAGCCAAGATACCGGGGCGGGGCAGAGGTTCTTC
>TRBV19|TRBD1|TRBJ1-2|-
CATTWTGNYGYTF
TGTGCCACTACCTGGACAGGCAACTATGGCTACACCTTC
>TRBV5-6|-|TRBJ2-2|-
CASSINSGELFF
TGTGCCAGCAGCATTAACTCCGGGGAGCTGTTTTTT
>TRBV4-2|-|TRBJ2-7|few
CASSQDSSSVAYEQYF
TGTGCCAGCAGCCAAGATAGCTCTAGCGTCGCCTACGAGCAGTACTTC
>TRBV4-1|-|TRBJ1-5|few
CASSPTGISNQPQHF
TGCGCCAGCAGCCCAACCGGGATCTCTAATCAGCCCCAGCATTTT
>TRBV7-9|TRBD1|TRBJ1-3|-
CASSPPGQGRPPIYF
TGTGCCAGCAGCCCGCCCGGACAGGGTCGACCGCCCATATATTTT
>TRBV4-2|TRBD1|TRBJ2-7|-
CASSQIPGQGHEQYF
TGTGCCAGCAGCCAGATACCGGGACAGGGCCACGAGCAGTACTTC
>TRBV5-6|TRBD1|TRBJ2-3|-
CASGGQGYTQYF
TGTGCCAGCGGGGGACAGGGTTATACGCAGTATTTT
>TRBV6-6|TRBD1|TRBJ1-1|-
CASTGQGLHMNTEAFF
TGTGCCAGCACGGGACAGGGCTTACACATGAACACTGAAGCTTTCTTT
>TRBV14|-|TRBJ1-1|-
CASSQRGASTEAFF
TGTGCCAGCAGCCAACGGGGGGCTAGCACTGAAGCTTTCTTT
>TRBV6-2/TRBV6-3|TRBD1|TRBJ2-7|-
CASSYGTANPSRYF
TGTGCCAGCAGTTACGGGACAGCCAACCCCAGTCGGTACTTC
>TRBV6-2/TRBV6-3|-|TRBJ2-7|-
CASSWGVLYEQYF
TGTGCCAGCAGTTGGGGGGTCCTCTACGAGCAGTACTTC
>TRBV6-5|-|TRBJ2-1|-
CATRDRRGTYNEQFF
TGTGCCACCCGGGACCGTCGGGGGACTTACAATGAGCAGTTCTTC
>TRBV24-1|-|TRBJ2-3|-
CATTSRTDTQYF
TGTGCCACCACCAGTCGCACAGATACGCAGTATTTT
>TRBV9|-|TRBJ1-2|-
CASSGGPGESRGYTF
TGTGCCAGCAGCGGAGGGCCGGGGGAAAGCAGAGGCTACACCTTC
>TRBV24-1|TRBD1|TRBJ1-5|-
CATRDRDGDQPQHF
TGTGCCACCAGGGACAGGGACGGAGATCAGCCCCAGCATTTT
>TRBV19|-|TRBJ2-1|-
CASSIQGVEQFF
TGTGCCAGTAGTATACAGGGTGTTGAGCAGTTCTTC
>TRBV6-2/TRBV6-3|TRBD1|TRBJ2-5|-
CASSRTGEKTQYF
TGTGCCAGCAGCCGGACAGGGGAAAAGACCCAGTACTTC
>TRBV5-1|TRBD1|TRBJ2-5|-
CASSLGGQAGSETQYF
TGCGCCAGCAGCTTGGGGGGACAGGCGGGGAGCGAGACCCAGTACTTC
>TRBV9|TRBD2|TRBJ2-2|once
CASSPFSSGGVNTGELFF
TGTGCCAGCAGCCCCTTTTCTAGCGGGGGGGTGAACACCGGGGAGCTGTTTTTT
>TRBV11-2|TRBD1|TRBJ1-2|-
CASSATGTGNYGYTF
TGTGCCAGCAGTGCCACCGGGACAGGGAACTATGGCTACACCTTC
>TRBV3-1/TRBV3-2|-|TRBJ1-6|-
CASSGNSPLHF
TGTGCCAGCAGCGGCAATTCACCCCTCCACTTT
>TRBV6-5|-|TRBJ1-2|-
CASSYSDSLGGYTF
TGTGCCAGCAGTTACTCGGACAGTCTGGGTGGCTACACCTTC
>TRBV10-3|TRBD1|TRBJ1-1|-
CAIRGDRATEAFF
TGTGCCATCAGAGGGGACAGGGCCACTGAAGCTTTCTTT
>TRBV28|TRBD2|TRBJ2-2|-
CASRPWKAGRLFGELFF
TGTGCCAGCAGGCCCTGGAAAGCGGGGCGACTATTTGGGGAGCTGTTTTTT
>TRBV7-8|TRBD2|TRBJ2-1|-
CASSLELQLAVEQFF
TGTGCCAGCAGCTTAGAGCTTCAACTAGCGGTTGAGCAGTTCTTC
>TRBV11-2|TRBD2|TRBJ2-3|-
CASSLWTSGGADSDTQYF
TGTGCCAGCAGCTTGTGGACTAGCGGGGGGGCCGACTCAGATACGCAGTATTTT
>TRBV6-2/TRBV6-3|-|TRBJ2-7|-
CASSRGSEQYF
TGTGCCAGCAGTAGAGGGTCCGAGCAGTACTTC
>TRBV6-2/TRBV6-3|TRBD1|TRBJ2-2|once
CASSYSSQDRVAGELFF
TGTGCCAGCAGTTACTCGAGTCAAGACAGGGTAGCCGGGGAGCTGTTTTTT
>TRBV10-3|TRBD1|TRBJ2-5|-
CAISGGTGVQETQYF
TGTGCCATCAGTGGAGGGACAGGGGTACAAGAGACCCAGTACTTC
>TRBV15|-|TRBJ2-3|-
CATKRSPTDTQYF
TGTGCCACCAAGCGGTCCCCCACAGATACGCAGTATTTT
>TRBV19|-|TRBJ1-2|-
CASSTFDSPVSYGYTF
TGTGCCAGTAGTACCTTCGACAGCCCGGTGAGCTATGGCTACACCTTC
>TRBV19|-|TRBJ1-5|-
CASSIGAGGNQPQHF
TGTGCCAGTAGTATAGGGGCAGGGGGCAATCAGCCCCAGCATTTT
>TRBV19|-|TRBJ1-6|-
CASAGSLNSPLHF
TGTGCCAGTGCAGGTTCCCTTAATTCACCCCTCCACTTT
>TRBV6-2/TRBV6-3|TRBD1|TRBJ1-2|-
CASSTPGQGYGYTF
TGTGCCAGCAGTACGCCGGGACAGGGCTATGGCTACACCTTC
>TRBV7-9|TRBD1|TRBJ1-4|once
CASSPTGGNEKLFF
TGTGCCAGCAGCCCTACAGGGGGCAATGAAAAACTGTTTTTT
>TRBV11-1|-|TRBJ2-3|-
CASSSDRNTDTQYF
TGTGCCAGCAGCAGCGACAGGAACACAGATACGCAGTATTTT
>TRBV6-5|-|TRBJ2-2|-
CASNFMDTLPGELFF
TGTGCCAGCAACTTTATGGACACGTTGCCCGGGGAGCTGTTTTTT
>TRBV6-5|-|TRBJ1-1|-
CASRHTNTEAFF
TGTGCCAGCAGACACACCAACACTGAAGCTTTCTTT
>TRBV6-2/TRBV6-3|TRBD1|TRBJ1-6|-
CASSQTTGLANSPLHF
TGTGCCAGCAGTCAAACGACAGGGTTGGCTAATTCACCCCTCCACTTT
>TRBV6-5|-|TRBJ2-7|-
CASSYRDNSYEQYF
TGTGCCAGCAGTTACCGGGACAACTCCTACGAGCAGTACTTC
>TRBV27|TRBD1|TRBJ2-7|-
CASSRAGTVLSYEQYF
TGTGCCAGCAGTCGAGCCGGGACAGTCCTCTCCTACGAGCAGTACTTC
>TRBV11-2|TRBD1|TRBJ1-2|once
CASSLGGQKGYTF
TGTGCCAGCAGCTTAGGGGGACAGAAAGGCTACACCTTC
>TRBV19|TRBD1|TRBJ2-7|once
CASAPGTGAYEQYF
TGTGCCAGCGCCCCCGGGACAGGGGCCTACGAGCAGTACTTC
>TRBV6-5|-|TRBJ2-7|-
CASSPREDYEQYF
TGTGCCAGCAGTCCCCGGGAAGACTACGAGCAGTACTTC
>TRBV29-1|-|TRBJ2-6|-
CSVYAGTGANVLTF
TGCAGCGTTTATGCAGGGACTGGGGCCAACGTCCTGACTTTC
>TRBV9|TRBD2|TRBJ2-5|-
CASSVGPAGGSETQYF
TGTGCCAGCAGCGTAGGGCCAGCGGGGGGCTCGGAGACCCAGTACTTC
>TRBV6-2/TRBV6-3|-|TRBJ2-3|-
CASSYGQGKVDTQYF
TGTGCCAGCAGTTACGGGCAGGGTAAGGTAGATACGCAGTATTTT
>TRBV27|TRBD2|TRBJ2-2|-
CATGESGGYTGELFF
TGTGCCACAGGGGAAAGCGGGGGGTACACCGGGGAGCTGTTTTTT
>TRBV5-1|-|TRBJ1-2|once
CASSLVQANYGYTF
TGCGCCAGCAGCTTGGTGCAGGCTAACTATGGCTACACCTTC
>TRBV9|-|TRBJ1-3|-
CASSTGGFSGNTIYF
TGTGCCAGCAGTACTGGGGGCTTTAGTGGAAACACCATATATTTT
>TRBV10-2|-|TRBJ1-1|-
CARGGRWSTEAFF
TGCGCCAGGGGGGGAAGGTGGAGCACTGAAGCTTTCTTT
>TRBV15|TRBD1|TRBJ2-1|-
CATSRGVTGEHAEQFF
TGTGCCACCAGCAGAGGTGTGACAGGGGAACATGCTGAGCAGTTCTTC
>TRBV10-3|TRBD2|TRBJ2-3|-
CAISDPSAGEPTDTQYF
TGTGCCATCAGTGACCCCTCGGCGGGGGAACCCACAGATACGCAGTATTTT
>TRBV19|-|TRBJ1-1|-
CASSPGRNTEAFF
TGTGCCAGTAGCCCCGGGAGGAACACTGAAGCTTTCTTT
>TRBV2|-|TRBJ1-4|-
CASSSGGASEKLFF
TGTGCCAGCAGTTCGGGGGGCGCGAGTGAAAAACTGTTTTTT
>TRBV23-1|-|TRBJ2-4|-
CASTEPGALAKNIQYF
TGCGCCAGCACCGAACCAGGTGCCCTAGCCAAAAACATTCAGTACTTC
>TRBV6-6|-|TRBJ1-4|-
CASSFGGRDEKLFF
TGTGCCAGCAGTTTCGGGGGGCGCGATGAAAAACTGTTTTTT